A single sample gave rise to the 24 T cell receptor delta chains below, sequenced in a study of γδ T cells in repeated Plasmodium falciparum infection. Bulk repertoires came from Vgamma9/Vdelta2+ or Vdelta2-negative gammadelta T cells flow-sorted from PBMC. TCRdb fed the multiplex PCR reads into CATT to redo clone calling. The data contain tens of thousands of delta-chain clones, approximately 1.5% of them singletons. The source material was gamma-delta T cells from blood. The source is a pool of human donors (malaria-infected and uninfected, not separated).

This clone was seen a few times. TCRdb attributes to this sequence the protein of a much larger clone, which differs from the DNA translation at residue 11; a read error is likely, and the protein displayed is translated from the DNA. The chain combines TRDV1 with TRDJ1; a possible D gene is TRDD3 (5 bases). Germline V CDR1 and CDR2: TSWWSYY, QGS. CDR3 length: 22 amino acids. Trimming removed 5 bases from V and 6 bases from J, with 40 bases in between. The CDR3 coding sequence is TGTGCTCTTGGGCAAAGCTTACTACTCATGGGCCACCTATACTGGAAAACCTATAAACTCATCTTT. It translates to CALGQSLLLMGHLYWKTYKLIF.

In its sample, this clone was seen a few times. TCRdb shows a much larger clone's protein in place of this DNA's translation, and the two differ at residue 9, likely through a read error; the protein shown is translated from the DNA. V usage is TRDV3 and J usage is TRDJ1; maybe TRDD3 (5 bases). The length of the CDR3 is 16 residues. V was clipped by 2 bases and J by 2 bases, with 21 bases between them. In germline, CDR1 is TVYSNPD, CDR2 GDNSRS (reference sequence). The CDR3 region has the DNA TGTGCCTTTTTTATGACTCTACTGGAGGATACCGATAAACTCATCTTT. Its translation: CAFFMTLLEDTDKLIF.

Many counts were recorded for this clone. The genes are TRDV3 and TRDJ1; the D gene is possibly TRDD2 (7 bases). The germline V gene encodes CDR1 TVYSNPD and CDR2 GDNSRS (reference sequence). The CDR3 has 17 residues. Trimming removed 3 bases at V and 10 bases at J, with 33 bases between. CDR3 nucleotide sequence: TGTGCCTTAAAAGGGGCCTTCCTCCGTACTGGGAGAAGAGGACTCATCTTT. Translating it yields CALKGAFLRTGRRGLIF.

This clone was recorded a few times. TCRdb assigns this DNA the protein of a much larger clone, which departs from its translation at residue 13; this likely reflects a read error, and the protein shown comes from translating the DNA. This chain connects TRDV1 to TRDJ1; TRDD3 might be the D (8 bases). The V gene lost 4 bases and the J gene lost 2 bases, with 32 bases spanning the gap. The CDR3 loop spans 21 amino acids. Germline lookup yields CDR1 TSWWSYY and CDR2 QGS. CDR3 loop: CALGAHSYVGGGCSETDKLIF. In DNA form, the CDR3 reads TGTGCTCTTGGGGCCCATTCCTACGTTGGTGGGGGATGCTCAGAAACCGATAAACTCATCTTT.

The sample holds a few counts of this clone. TCRdb's listed protein matches a much larger clone and diverges from this DNA's translation at residue 14, likely through a read error; the protein shown comes from the DNA. The genes are TRDV1 and TRDJ1; a possible D gene is TRDD3 (7 bases). TCRdb leaves out the J gene; it was filled in here by matching the DNA to germline. The germline gives CDR1 TSWWSYY, CDR2 QGS. The CDR3 is made up of 21 amino acids. V gave up 4 bases and J gave up 0 bases, with 30 bases separating them. CDR3 nucleotide sequence: TGTGCTCTTGGGGTCAGCACCTGTCCTCCTACTGGGGTAAGGTACACCGATAAACTCATCTTT. This gives the protein CALGVSTCPPTGVRYTDKLIF.

On this clone: The translation of this DNA and the TCRdb protein of a much larger clone differ at residue 5, probably owing to a read error; the protein shown here is translated from the DNA. The V and J genes are TRDV2 and TRDJ2, with TRDD3 identical over 8 bases. Assignment of the J gene here rests on matching the DNA to germline, because TCRdb gives none. The CDR3 sequence is 21 residues long. V lost 3 bases, J lost 0 bases, and 20 bases stayed unmatched. CDR1 is GEAIGNYY and CDR2 is EKD in the germline V gene. The DNA of the CDR3 is TGTGCCTGTGACGCCGGTACGGTAGCGTACTGGGGGGGCCCTTTGACAGCACAACTCTTCTTT. This gives the protein CACDAGTVAYWGGPLTAQLFF.

The table lists this clone with many counts. A read error may be the cause here, since a much bigger clone is one base away. Other DNA sequences within the sample encode an identical CDR3. CDR3 region: CAFQLKWELGDTDKLIF. The DNA for the CDR3 is TGTGCCTTTCAATTAAAGTGGGAATTGGGGGACACCGATAAACTCATCTTT. The genes are TRDV3 and TRDJ1; D perhaps matches TRDD3 (6 bases). The germline V gene encodes CDR1 TVYSNPD and CDR2 GDNSRS (reference sequence). CDR3 length equals 17 residues. V lost 2 bases to trimming and J lost 0 bases, with 22 bases between them.

The sample holds a few counts of this clone. A far more abundant clone sits one base away, making this likely a read error. The sample has other DNA sequences that encode this CDR3 too. The chain couples TRDV2 to TRDJ1; 9 bases are shared with TRDD3. The J gene, left out of TCRdb, was set here by checking the DNA against germline. This CDR3 spans 22 amino acids. J lost 1 base, V lost 0 bases, and 23 bases had no gene match. Germline values: CDR1 GEAIGNYY, CDR2 EKD. CDR3 DNA: TGTGCCTGTGACACCATTAACCCCTCCGTACTGGGGGAAGGTCCACTCACCGATAAACTCATCTTT. It is translated as CACDTINPSVLGEGPLTDKLIF.

This clone was seen many times. The TCRdb record carries a much larger clone's protein, which differs from this DNA's translation at residue 6; a read error is the likely cause, and the protein listed here is the DNA translation. V is TRDV3 and J is TRDJ1; 13 nucleotides agree with TRDD3. This CDR3 contains 19 residues. Trimming at V came to 2 bases and at J to 1 base, leaving 16 bases not matched to a gene. From germline, CDR1 is TVYSNPD and CDR2 GDNSRS (reference sequence). Here the CDR3 reads CAFAPPYGTGGYVTDKLIF. The CDR3 DNA sequence: TGTGCCTTTGCGCCTCCCTACGGAACTGGGGGATACGTCACCGATAAACTCATCTTT.

This clone has at least ten counts. For this DNA, TCRdb reports the protein of a much larger clone, which diverges at residue 11, most likely from a read error; the protein presented here is translated directly from the DNA. The chain has TRDV3 and TRDJ1; TRDD2 is a possible D gene (6 bases). The CDR3 spans 16 residues. CDR1 and CDR2 (germline): TVYSNPD, GDNSRS (reference sequence). V dropped 3 bases and J dropped 3 bases, with 23 bases sitting between them. CDR3 bases: TGTGCCTTCGCCGGCCTTCCGCCCTTCAACGCCGATAAACTCATCTTT. Its protein is CAFAGLPPFNADKLIF.

This clone was counted many times. TCRdb lists the protein of a much larger clone for this DNA, which differs at residue 5, so this is likely a read error; the protein given here is translated from the DNA itself. CDR3 region: CAFFTTLLGDTDKLIF. The DNA for the CDR3 is TGTGCCTTTTTTACGACTCTACTGGGGGATACCGATAAACTCATCTTT. V is TRDV3 and J is TRDJ1; 10 positions match TRDD3. V trimming: 2 bases; J trimming: 2 bases; junction bases outside the gene matches: 11. The CDR3 spans 16 residues. The germline V gene has CDR1 TVYSNPD and CDR2 GDNSRS (reference sequence).

Comment on this clone: With a far larger clone one base away, a read error is the likely cause. In the same sample, other DNA sequences code for this CDR3. This chain links TRDV1 with TRDJ1; TRDD3 matches at 8 bases. The CDR3 has 18 residues. Germline V gene lookup returns CDR1 TSWWSYY and CDR2 QGS. In DNA form, the CDR3 reads TGTGCCCTTGGGGACCCCCTCGGTTCTTTACTGGGGGCCTTTAAACTCATCTTT. Translated: CALGDPLGSLLGAFKLIF.

At least ten counts were recorded for this clone. V is TRDV1 and J is TRDJ1, with a tentative D call TRDD3 (6 bases). The CDR3 runs to 16 residues. With 2 bases removed from V and 4 bases from J, the gap between germline ends came to 17 bases. CDR1 is TSWWSYY, CDR2 QGS, per germline. The CDR3 DNA reads TGTGCTCTTGGGGAAGTAGAGTACTGGGAGTACGATAAACTCATCTTT. Its protein product is CALGEVEYWEYDKLIF.

To note about this clone: TCRdb lists the protein of a much larger clone for this DNA, which differs at residue 5, so this is likely a read error; the protein given here is translated from the DNA itself. V usage is TRDV2 and J usage is TRDJ1; tentative D call: TRDD3 (6 bases). Germline CDR1 and CDR2: GEAIGNYY and EKD. The CDR3 has 20 amino acids. The V end was cut by 3 bases, the J end by 0 bases, with 28 bases between. In DNA, the CDR3 is TGTGCCTGTGACCAACCTCAATCCTGGGGATCATCTGCGTACACCGATAAACTCATCTTT. Protein sequence: CACDQPQSWGSSAYTDKLIF.

The table lists this clone with many counts. The protein in TCRdb stems from a much larger clone and differs at residue 17 from this DNA's translation, likely a read error; here the protein is translated from the DNA. The chain links TRDV2 to TRDJ1; no clear D. The CDR3 covers 18 residues. Germline V CDR1 and CDR2: GEAIGNYY, EKD. The CDR3 nucleotides read TGTGCCTGTGACCCTAAATCAAATCCCCCTGTGTACACCGATAAACTCACCTTT. The encoded protein is CACDPKSNPPVYTDKLTF.

This clone was counted a few times. The amino acid sequence in TCRdb belongs to a much larger clone and departs from this DNA's translation at residue 12, likely a sequencing read error; the sequence shown is translated from the DNA. The rearrangement links TRDV1 to TRDJ1, with D tentatively TRDD3 (5 bases). This CDR3 is 23 amino acids long. Germline loops: CDR1 TSWWSYY, CDR2 QGS. V lost 1 base to trimming and J lost 2 bases, with 35 bases between them. The CDR3 sequence: CALGERPRATLRGHTDPTDKLIF. In DNA form, the CDR3 reads TGTGCTCTTGGGGAACGTCCGAGGGCTACACTGAGGGGACACACCGACCCAACCGATAAACTCATCTTT.

On this clone itself: The TCRdb protein, from a much larger clone, departs from this DNA's translation at residue 18, likely by read error; the protein shown derives from the DNA. This chain joins TRAV38-2/DV8 and TRDJ1, with D possibly matching TRDD2 (6 bases). TCRdb carries no J gene annotation; the J gene was assigned here by matching the DNA with germline. The CDR3 has 21 residues. Trimming took off 4 bases at V and 9 bases at J, with 40 bases between the two ends. Germline lookup yields CDR1 TSESDYY and CDR2 QEAYKQQN. The CDR3 sequence: CAYRGPPTSRGKSSVEDELIF. CDR3 coding DNA: TGTGCTTATAGGGGCCCTCCTACTTCTAGGGGTAAATCGAGTGTGGAAGATGAACTCATCTTT.

This clone came up many times. TCRdb shows a much larger clone's protein in place of this DNA's translation, and the two differ at residue 8, likely through a read error; the protein shown is translated from the DNA. The chain uses TRDV1 and TRDJ1; 10 bases align to TRDD3. Trimming cost V 0 bases and J 1 base; bases outside gene matches: 14. The CDR3 sequence is 20 residues long. The germline gives CDR1 TSWWSYY, CDR2 QGS. CDR3 sequence: CALGELFSLRGIRSTDKLIF. In nucleotides, the CDR3 is TGTGCTCTTGGGGAACTTTTCTCCCTACGGGGGATACGATCCACCGATAAACTCATCTTT.

This clone occurred many times. It differs at one base from a far larger clone, so likely a read error. The sample contains more than one DNA sequence encoding this CDR3. This chain joins TRDV1 and TRDJ1; 7 bases are a match to TRDD2. Germline V lookup: CDR1 TSWWSYY, CDR2 QGS. The CDR3 loop spans 16 amino acids. The CDR3 region has the DNA TGTGCTCTTGGGGAAACATCTTCCTATAGCACCGATAAGCTCATCTTT. Translating gives CALGETSSYSTDKLIF.

This clone was seen repeatedly, ten times or more. The protein TCRdb gives is from a much larger clone and does not agree with this DNA's translation at residue 6, likely a read error; the protein shown here comes from the DNA. V gene TRDV1 combines with J gene TRDJ3; D gene uncertain. The CDR3 length is 17 residues. Germline CDR1 and CDR2: TSWWSYY and QGS. Trimming took 4 bases from V and 2 from J, leaving 12 bases between them. CDR3 DNA: TGTGCTCTTGGGGTAGACCACAGGCCCTGGGACACCCGACAGATGTTTTTC. As protein: CALGVDHRPWDTRQMFF.

This clone was picked up many times. The rearrangement uses TRDV2 and TRDJ1; 7 nucleotides match TRDD3. The V and J ends lost 3 bases and 0 bases, in that order; junction bases with no gene match: 12. Germline values: CDR1 GEAIGNYY, CDR2 EKD. This CDR3 is built from 17 residues. CDR3 region: CACDAWRGMTNTDKLIF. The DNA of the CDR3 is TGTGCCTGTGACGCCTGGAGGGGGATGACAAACACCGATAAACTCATCTTT.

This clone has a count of ten or more. A far larger clone is off by one base, so a read error is likely. Distinct nucleotide sequences in the sample also encode this CDR3. The rearrangement uses TRDV1 and TRDJ1, with D perhaps matching TRDD3 (6 bases). This CDR3 contains 17 residues. V was trimmed by 2 bases and J by 5 bases, leaving 21 bases between them. CDR1 and CDR2 (germline): TSWWSYY, QGS. The CDR3 sequence: CALGEYSLGYYRDKLIF. The CDR3 region has the DNA TGTGCTCTTGGGGAATACAGCCTGGGGTACTACCGGGATAAACTCATCTTT.

The sample holds a few counts of this clone. A far bigger clonotype differs at one base, so this is likely a read error. The same CDR3 can be traced to other DNA sequences in this sample. The chain uses TRDV1 and TRDJ1, with 7 bases that match TRDD3. The J gene is absent in TCRdb and was assigned here via DNA matching to germline. CDR1 and CDR2 from the germline V gene are TSWWSYY and QGS. V gave up 0 bases and J gave up 5 bases; unmatched junction bases: 9. The CDR3 sequence is 16 residues long. CDR3 region: CALGELPGGSPDKLIF. The CDR3 DNA is TGTGCTCTTGGGGAACTCCCCGGGGGATCCCCTGATAAACTCATCTTT.

This clone was observed a handful of times. TCRdb's protein, taken from a much larger clone, differs from this DNA's translation at residue 13, likely owing to a read error; the protein displayed comes from the DNA. The J gene is TRDJ1, the V gene TRDV1; possibly TRDD2 for D (5 bases). The CDR3 totals 21 residues. Germline V gene data show CDR1 as TSWWSYY and CDR2 as QGS. Trimming removed 3 bases from V and 0 bases from J, with 29 bases in between. DNA of the CDR3: TGTGCTCTTGGGGACCCTAAAGATTCCTCCATACTGAGCCTATACACCGATAAACTCATCTTT. Its translation: CALGDPKDSSILSLYTDKLIF.